One T cell receptor (beta chain) is described in this entry. The entry originates in a study of human T cells and chemical hapten exposure. MiXCR was run by TCRdb on the RACE reads, yielding one entry per CDR3 protein. The top ten clones hold 2% to 2.5% of a sample with under 300,000 distinct CDR3 sequences, more than 6.5% of them seen once. Stated time point: pre-sensitization, week 0. Treatment: therapeutic diphenylcyclopropenone sensitization with weekly scalp DPC. V dropped 5 bases and J dropped 2; count of bases not matched to a gene: 6. Germline-derived CDR1 and CDR2 are SGHTA and FQGNSA. CDR3 length equals 14 residues.

This TCR derives from a woman in her thirties or forties with alopecia areata. Some clones in this sample may be carry-over from other donors' samples. The sample here was whole blood, taken in connection with sensitization to the hapten diphenylcyclopropenone (DPC). The gene calls are TRBV7-2 and TRBJ2-7, with 7 bases matching TRBD1. This chain's CDR3 is CASSARQGTYEQYF. The CDR3 DNA sequence: TGTGCCAGCAGCGCCCGACAGGGTACCTACGAGCAGTACTTC.